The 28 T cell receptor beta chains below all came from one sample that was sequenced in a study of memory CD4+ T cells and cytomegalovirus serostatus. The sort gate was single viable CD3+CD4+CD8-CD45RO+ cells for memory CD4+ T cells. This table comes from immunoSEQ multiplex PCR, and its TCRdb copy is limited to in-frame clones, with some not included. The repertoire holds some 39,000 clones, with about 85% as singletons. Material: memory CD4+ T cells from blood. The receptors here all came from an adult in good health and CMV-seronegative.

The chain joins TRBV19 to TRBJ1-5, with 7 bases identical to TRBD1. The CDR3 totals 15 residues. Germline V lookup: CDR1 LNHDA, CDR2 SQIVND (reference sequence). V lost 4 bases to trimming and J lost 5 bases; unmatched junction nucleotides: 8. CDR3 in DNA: TGTGCCAGTAGTAGACAGGGAGACAGGGATCAGCCCCAGCATTTT. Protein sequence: CASSRQGDRDQPQHF.

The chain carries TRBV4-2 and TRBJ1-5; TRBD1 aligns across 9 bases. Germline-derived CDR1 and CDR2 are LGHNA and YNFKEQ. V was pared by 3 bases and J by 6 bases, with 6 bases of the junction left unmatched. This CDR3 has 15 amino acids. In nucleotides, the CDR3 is TGTGCCAGCAGCCAGGGACAGGGAGATCTTCAGCCCCAGCATTTT. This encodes CASSQGQGDLQPQHF.

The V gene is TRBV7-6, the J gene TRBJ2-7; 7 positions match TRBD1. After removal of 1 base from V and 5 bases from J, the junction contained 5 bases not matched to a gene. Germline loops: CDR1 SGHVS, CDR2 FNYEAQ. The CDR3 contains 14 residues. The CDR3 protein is CASSLEGGYDEQYF. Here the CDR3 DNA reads TGTGCCAGCAGCTTAGAAGGGGGCTACGACGAGCAGTACTTC.

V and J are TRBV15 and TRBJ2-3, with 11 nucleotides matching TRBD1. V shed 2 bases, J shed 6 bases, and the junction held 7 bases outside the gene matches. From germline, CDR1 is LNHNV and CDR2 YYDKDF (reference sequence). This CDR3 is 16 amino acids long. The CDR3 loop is CATSRPSGTGGDTQYF. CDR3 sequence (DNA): TGTGCCACCAGCAGACCCTCCGGGACAGGGGGTGATACGCAGTATTTT. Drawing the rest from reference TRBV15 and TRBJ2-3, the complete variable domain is DAMVIQNPRYQVTQFGKPVTLSCSQTLNHNVMYWYQQKSSQAPKLLFHYYDKDFNNEADTPDNFQSRRPNTSFCFLDIRSPGLGDTAMYLCATSRPSGTGGDTQYFGPGTRLTVL.

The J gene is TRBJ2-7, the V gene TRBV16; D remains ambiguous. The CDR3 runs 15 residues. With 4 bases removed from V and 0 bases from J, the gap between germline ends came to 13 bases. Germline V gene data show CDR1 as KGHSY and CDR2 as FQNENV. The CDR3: CASSPAARSSYEQYF. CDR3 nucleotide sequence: TGTGCCAGCAGCCCAGCCGCCAGGAGCTCCTACGAGCAGTACTTC.

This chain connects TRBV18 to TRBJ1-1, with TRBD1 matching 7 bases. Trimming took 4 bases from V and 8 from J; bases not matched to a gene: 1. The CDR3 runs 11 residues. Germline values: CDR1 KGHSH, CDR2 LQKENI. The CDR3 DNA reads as TGTGCCAGCTCACTGGACAGGGAAGCTTTCTTT. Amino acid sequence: CASSLDREAFF.

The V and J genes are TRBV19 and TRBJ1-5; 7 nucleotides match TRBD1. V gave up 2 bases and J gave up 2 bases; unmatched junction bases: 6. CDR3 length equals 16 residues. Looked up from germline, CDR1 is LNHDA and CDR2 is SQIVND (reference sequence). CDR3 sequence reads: CASSIRGQSGNQPQHF. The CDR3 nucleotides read TGTGCCAGTAGTATAAGGGGGCAGTCGGGCAATCAGCCCCAGCATTTT.

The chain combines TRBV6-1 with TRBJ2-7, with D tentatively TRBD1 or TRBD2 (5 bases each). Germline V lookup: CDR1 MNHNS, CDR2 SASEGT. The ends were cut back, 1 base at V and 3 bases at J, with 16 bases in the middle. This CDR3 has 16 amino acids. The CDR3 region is CASSEEKGTPGYEQYF. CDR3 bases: TGTGCCAGCAGTGAAGAGAAGGGGACGCCAGGCTACGAGCAGTACTTC.

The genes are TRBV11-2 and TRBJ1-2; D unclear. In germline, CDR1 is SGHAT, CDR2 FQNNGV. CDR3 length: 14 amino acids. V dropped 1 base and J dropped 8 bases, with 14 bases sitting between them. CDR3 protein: CASSLGSHWRGYTF. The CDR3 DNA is TGTGCCAGCAGCTTAGGCTCGCATTGGAGGGGCTACACCTTC.

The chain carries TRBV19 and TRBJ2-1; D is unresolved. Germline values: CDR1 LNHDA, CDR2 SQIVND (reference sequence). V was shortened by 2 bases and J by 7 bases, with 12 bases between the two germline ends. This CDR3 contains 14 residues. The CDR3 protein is CASSIKGRWNEQFF. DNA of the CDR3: TGTGCCAGTAGTATAAAAGGACGGTGGAATGAGCAGTTCTTC. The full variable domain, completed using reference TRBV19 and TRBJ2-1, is DGGITQSPKYLFRKEGQNVTLSCEQNLNHDAMYWYRQDPGQGLRLIYYSQIVNDFQKGDIAEGYSVSREKKESFPLTVTSAQKNPTAFYLCASSIKGRWNEQFFGPGTRLTVL.

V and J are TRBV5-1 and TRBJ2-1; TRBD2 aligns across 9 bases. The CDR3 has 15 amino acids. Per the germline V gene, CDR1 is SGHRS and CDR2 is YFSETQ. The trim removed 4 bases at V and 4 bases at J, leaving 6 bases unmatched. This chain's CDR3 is CASSRSGGDYNEQFF. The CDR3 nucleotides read TGCGCCAGCAGCCGTAGCGGGGGAGATTACAATGAGCAGTTCTTC.

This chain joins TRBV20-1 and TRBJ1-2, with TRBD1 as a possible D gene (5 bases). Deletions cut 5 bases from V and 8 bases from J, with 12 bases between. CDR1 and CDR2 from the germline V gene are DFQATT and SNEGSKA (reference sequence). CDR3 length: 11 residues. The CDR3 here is CSAAGRVGYTF. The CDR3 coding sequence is TGCAGTGCTGCGGGGCGGGTAGGCTACACCTTC.

The CDR3 sequence is CASSYEWDSNEQFF. In nucleotides, the CDR3 is TGTGCCAGCAGTTACGAATGGGACAGCAATGAGCAGTTCTTC. The rearrangement uses TRBV6-5 and TRBJ2-1; 7 bases match TRBD1. The CDR3 contains 14 residues. In germline, CDR1 is MNHEY, CDR2 SVGAGI. The junction had 4 bases not matched to a gene; V was cut back by 2 bases and J by 6 bases.

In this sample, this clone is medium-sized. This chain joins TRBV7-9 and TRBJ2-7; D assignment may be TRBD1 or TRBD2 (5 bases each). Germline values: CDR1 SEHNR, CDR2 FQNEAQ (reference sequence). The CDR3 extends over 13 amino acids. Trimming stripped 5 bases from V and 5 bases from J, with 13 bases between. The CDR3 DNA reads TGTGCCAGCAGCCCGGGACGGTTCCACGAGCAGTACTTC. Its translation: CASSPGRFHEQYF.

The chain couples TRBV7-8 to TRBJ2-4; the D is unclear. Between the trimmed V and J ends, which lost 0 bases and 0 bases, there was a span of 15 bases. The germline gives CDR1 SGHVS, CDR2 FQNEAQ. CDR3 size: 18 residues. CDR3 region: CASSLAVTATLAKNIQYF. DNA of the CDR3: TGTGCCAGCAGCTTAGCCGTTACGGCCACACTAGCCAAAAACATTCAGTACTTC.

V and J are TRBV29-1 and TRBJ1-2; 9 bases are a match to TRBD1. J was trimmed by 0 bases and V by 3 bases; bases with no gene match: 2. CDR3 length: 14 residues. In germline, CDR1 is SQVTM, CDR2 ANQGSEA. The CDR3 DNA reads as TGCAGCGTTGAGGACAGGGGATCTAACTATGGCTACACCTTC. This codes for CSVEDRGSNYGYTF.

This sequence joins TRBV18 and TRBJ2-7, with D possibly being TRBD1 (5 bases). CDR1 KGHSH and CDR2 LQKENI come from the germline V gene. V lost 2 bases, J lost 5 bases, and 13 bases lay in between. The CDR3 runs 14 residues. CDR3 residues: CASSPSQGNDEQYF. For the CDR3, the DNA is TGTGCCAGCTCACCATCTCAGGGTAACGACGAGCAGTACTTC.

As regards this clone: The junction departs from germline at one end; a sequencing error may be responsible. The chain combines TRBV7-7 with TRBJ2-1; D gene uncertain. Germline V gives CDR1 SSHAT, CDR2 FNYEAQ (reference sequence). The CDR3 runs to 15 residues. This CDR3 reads CASSSQPSAYNEQFF. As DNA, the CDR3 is TGTGCTAGCAGTTCACAGCCTTCGGCGTACAATGAGCAGTTCTTC.

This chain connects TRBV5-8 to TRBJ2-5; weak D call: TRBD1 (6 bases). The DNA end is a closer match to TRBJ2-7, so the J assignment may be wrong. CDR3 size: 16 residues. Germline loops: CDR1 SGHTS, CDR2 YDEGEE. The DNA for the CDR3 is TGTGCCAGCAGCCGAATTAGGGACAAACCCCCCTACGAGCAGTACTTC. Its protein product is CASSRIRDKPPYEQYF.

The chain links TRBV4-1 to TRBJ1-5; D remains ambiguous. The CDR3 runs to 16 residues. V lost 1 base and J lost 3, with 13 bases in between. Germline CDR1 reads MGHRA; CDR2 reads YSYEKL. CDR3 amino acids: CASSQGILLDNQPQHF. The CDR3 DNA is TGCGCCAGCAGCCAAGGAATCTTATTGGACAATCAGCCCCAGCATTTT.

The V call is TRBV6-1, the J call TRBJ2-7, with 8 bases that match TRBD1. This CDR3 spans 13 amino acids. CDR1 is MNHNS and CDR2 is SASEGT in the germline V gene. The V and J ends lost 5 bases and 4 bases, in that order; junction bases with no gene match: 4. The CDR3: CASSQWTGYEQYF. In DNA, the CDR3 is TGTGCCAGCAGTCAATGGACAGGGTACGAGCAGTACTTC.

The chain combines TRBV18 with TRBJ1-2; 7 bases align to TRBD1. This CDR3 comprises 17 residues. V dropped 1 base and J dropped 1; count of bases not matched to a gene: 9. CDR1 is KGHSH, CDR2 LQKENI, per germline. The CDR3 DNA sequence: TGTGCCAGCTCACCACAGGTGGGGACAGCTATTAACTATGGCTACACCTTC. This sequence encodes CASSPQVGTAINYGYTF.

The CDR3 loop reads CASHRDRGHEQYF. In DNA, the CDR3 is TGCGCCAGTCATCGGGACAGGGGCCACGAGCAGTACTTC. The gene calls are TRBV5-1 and TRBJ2-7; TRBD1 aligns across 10 bases. The CDR3 loop spans 13 amino acids. The J segment lost 5 bases and the V segment lost 8 bases, leaving 7 bases of the junction unmatched. Germline CDR1 is SGHRS and CDR2 is YFSETQ.

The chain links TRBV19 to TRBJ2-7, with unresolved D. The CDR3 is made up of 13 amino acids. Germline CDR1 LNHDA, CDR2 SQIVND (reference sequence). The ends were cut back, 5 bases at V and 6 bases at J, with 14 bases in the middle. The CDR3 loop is CASSGRLDGEQYF. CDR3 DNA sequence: TGTGCCAGTAGTGGTAGGTTGGATGGCGAGCAGTACTTC.

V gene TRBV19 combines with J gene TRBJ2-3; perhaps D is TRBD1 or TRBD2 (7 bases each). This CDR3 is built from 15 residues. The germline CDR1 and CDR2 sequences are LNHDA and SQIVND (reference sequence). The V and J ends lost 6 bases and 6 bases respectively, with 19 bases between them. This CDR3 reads CASSKGGGRGDTQYF. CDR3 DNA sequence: TGTGCCAGTAGCAAGGGAGGGGGCCGCGGGGATACGCAGTATTTT.

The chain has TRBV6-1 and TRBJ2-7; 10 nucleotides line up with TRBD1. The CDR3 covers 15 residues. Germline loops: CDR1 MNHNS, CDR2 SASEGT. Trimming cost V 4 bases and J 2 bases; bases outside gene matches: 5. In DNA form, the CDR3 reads TGTGCCAGCAGTGGCGCGGGACAGGGGACCTACGAGCAGTACTTC. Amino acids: CASSGAGQGTYEQYF.

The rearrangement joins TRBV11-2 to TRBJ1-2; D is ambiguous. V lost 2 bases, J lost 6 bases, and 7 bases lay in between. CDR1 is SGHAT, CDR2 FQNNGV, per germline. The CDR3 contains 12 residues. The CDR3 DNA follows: TGTGCCAGCAGCTTATACACTGATGGCTACACCTTC. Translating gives CASSLYTDGYTF.

The CDR3 bases are TGCGCCACCAGGGTCGCAACTAATGAAAAACTGTTTTTT. This codes for CATRVATNEKLFF. The chain employs TRBV5-1 and TRBJ1-4; weak D call: TRBD1 (5 bases). This CDR3 contains 13 residues. CDR1 SGHRS and CDR2 YFSETQ come from the germline V gene. The ends were cut back, 9 bases at V and 0 bases at J, with 9 bases in the middle. Full variable domain (rest looked up from reference TRBV5-1 and TRBJ1-4): KAGVTQTPRYLIKTRGQQVTLSCSPISGHRSVSWYQQTPGQGLQFLFEYFSETQRNKGNFPGRFSGRQFSNSRSEMNVSTLELGDSALYLCATRVATNEKLFFGSGTQLSVL.